The rows below give T cell receptor beta chains drawn from one sample of a study of Ad26.COV2.S vaccination and SARS-CoV-2 variants. TCRdb's copy holds only in-frame clones and misses some; the assay was immunoSEQ multiplex PCR. The sample holds 440,000 or so clones, 92% seen once. This specimen was peripheral blood, taken in a trial of Ad26.COV2.S vaccine versus placebo. These receptors came from a person between 18 and 65 years old who received the Ad26.COV2.S COVID-19 vaccine or a placebo. Both conserved end residues are part of each CDR3. The order of the fields is D gene, clone size, V gene, CDR3 length, J gene, CDR3 DNA, CDR3 protein. A D gene is named only where the DNA matches it firmly. Clone size is not always given. Where it is, it says once, few, many or a class for expanded clones.

D: -
size: -
V: TRBV7-9
length: 12
J: TRBJ1-1
DNA: TGTGCCAGCAGCTCAACACCCTCTGAAGCTTTCTTT
CDR3: CASSSTPSEAFF

D: -
size: once
V: TRBV7-9
length: 14
J: TRBJ2-5
DNA: TGTGCCAGCAGTCTACGGACAGCTCAAGAGACCCAGTACTTC
CDR3: CASSLRTAQETQYF

D: -
size: -
V: TRBV18
length: 19
J: TRBJ2-3
DNA: TGTGCCAGCTCACCCTCGTTGGGTGACCTTTTCACTAGCACAGATACGCAGTATTTT
CDR3: CASSPSLGDLFTSTDTQYF

D: -
size: -
V: TRBV9
length: 13
J: TRBJ1-1
DNA: TGTGCCAGCAGCGTAGGCCCGAGGACTGAAGCTTTCTTT
CDR3: CASSVGPRTEAFF

D: -
size: -
V: TRBV6-6
length: 13
J: TRBJ2-7
DNA: TGTGCCAGCAGGGCTGACGGATCTTACGAGCAGTACTTC
CDR3: CASRADGSYEQYF

D: TRBD1
size: -
V: TRBV20-1
length: 14
J: TRBJ1-1
DNA: TGCAGTGCTAGTAGGGACAGGGGAAACACTGAAGCTTTCTTT
CDR3: CSASRDRGNTEAFF

D: -
size: -
V: TRBV7-2
length: 12
J: TRBJ1-4
DNA: TGTGCCACCGGGACGGTCGGAGAAAAACTGTTTTTT
CDR3: CATGTVGEKLFF

D: -
size: -
V: TRBV30
length: 13
J: TRBJ2-7
DNA: TGTGCCTACGCGACGGAAGAAATCTACGAGCAGTACTTC
CDR3: CAYATEEIYEQYF

D: -
size: -
V: TRBV3-1/TRBV3-2
length: 12
J: TRBJ2-1
DNA: TGTGCCAGCAGCCAGTCGGACAATGAGCAGTTCTTC
CDR3: CASSQSDNEQFF

D: -
size: -
V: TRBV20-1
length: 10
J: TRBJ2-3
DNA: TGCAGTCCCTTCACAGATACGCAGTATTTT
CDR3: CSPFTDTQYF

D: -
size: -
V: TRBV5-4
length: 14
J: TRBJ2-2
DNA: TGTGCCAGCAGCTTCATGGGAAACACCGGGGAGCTGTTTTTT
CDR3: CASSFMGNTGELFF

D: TRBD1
size: -
V: TRBV29-1
length: 13
J: TRBJ1-1
DNA: TGCAGCACAACCAGGGGGGATAACACTGAAGCTTTCTTT
CDR3: CSTTRGDNTEAFF

D: TRBD2
size: -
V: TRBV9
length: 15
J: TRBJ2-3
DNA: TGTGCCAGCAGCGTAGTCGGGGGGGGCACAGATACGCAGTATTTT
CDR3: CASSVVGGGTDTQYF

D: -
size: few
V: TRBV20-1
length: 11
J: TRBJ2-2
DNA: TGCAGTGCCCTGAAAACCGGGGAGCTGTTTTTT
CDR3: CSALKTGELFF

D: -
size: -
V: TRBV19
length: 13
J: TRBJ2-1
DNA: TGTGCCAGTAGTAAACGGCTTTCCGATGAGCAGTTCTTC
CDR3: CASSKRLSDEQFF

D: -
size: -
V: TRBV7-2
length: 15
J: TRBJ2-2
DNA: TGTGCCAGCAGCACCGGGACACTATACACCGGGGAGCTGTTTTTT
CDR3: CASSTGTLYTGELFF